Only a few counts were recorded for the clone carrying this TCR beta chain. In the authors' methods: Estimated nucleated cell counts came from reference gene primer amplification. Measured with immunoSEQ multiplex PCR; TCRdb has only the in-frame clones, and not every one. D and trimming were read from the DNA, whereas the V and J calls and clone size are those reported in that table. The sample comprises around 300,000 clones, around nine tenths of which are singletons, and around 4% rests with the top ten. This specimen comes from a study of blood T cell repertoires in COVID-19. Study background: The study drew acute and convalescent COVID-19 samples from the United States, Italy and Spain. In each case, the material was cDNA or gDNA derived from T cells, B-cell-depleted T cells, or PBMCs.

V was pared by 0 bases and J by 10 bases, with 13 bases between. The CDR3 has 13 residues. Looked up from germline, CDR1 is SQVTM and CDR2 is ANQGSEA. This TCR was sampled from a woman aged 45 to 65 with active or convalescent COVID-19. The sequencing sample was made of peripheral blood. The gene calls are TRBV29-1 and TRBJ2-1; D not certain. The CDR3 protein is CSVEDDSYGEQFF. The CDR3 DNA reads as TGCAGCGTTGAAGATGATAGCTACGGGGAGCAGTTCTTC.